This T cell receptor (beta chain) was documented in a study of blood T cells in healthy people across ages. General observations from the study: Total diversity from one million sequenced T cells was likely underestimated.

As regards this clonotype: Its specificity is unknown.

Primers used in a second PCR of roughly 7 to 12 cycles were a sample-barcoded 5' primer and a J-beta primer mix. Researchers report that a template-switch adaptor with 12 random nucleotides tagged each cDNA molecule. Via MiXCR, TCRdb re-called the 5' RACE reads, giving one row per CDR3 protein. This table holds around 990,000 distinct CDR3 sequences, 25% found once. The same sample was also studied in work on T cells of mothers and their children. Per that paper: Donation involved a few healthy Caucasian mothers and the six children that they had. Detection of persistent microchimeric T cell clones did not occur.

The clonotype comes from a girl aged 2-15 years in good health. The specimen sequenced was blood.

CDR3: CAIADSKQGNVDTQYF. CDR3 nucleotide sequence: TGTGCCATCGCTGATTCTAAACAGGGGAATGTAGATACGCAGTATTTT. The chain joins TRBV10-3 to TRBJ2-3; 7 nucleotides agree with TRBD1. This CDR3 is 16 amino acids long. The germline V gene has CDR1 ENHRY and CDR2 SYGVKD. The V and J ends lost 8 bases and 5 bases, in that order; junction bases with no gene match: 16.